These 21 T cell receptor beta chains came from one sample sequenced in a study of control samples from healthy donors and cancer patients. Assay: immunoSEQ multiplex PCR; the TCRdb copy retains only in-frame clones and omits some. Of approximately 140,000 clones in the sample, roughly nine tenths were seen once. The sequencing sample was made of blood. Receptors were obtained from a man younger than 30 in good health.

This clone was observed a single time. V is TRBV4-1 and J is TRBJ2-3; 8 positions agree with TRBD1. With V trimmed by 4 bases and J by 2 bases, 5 bases remained unmatched. There are 15 residues in the CDR3. CDR1 is MGHRA, CDR2 YSYEKL, per germline. The CDR3, as DNA: TGCGCCAGCAGCCCCGGGACAGGACCCACAGATACGCAGTATTTT. The encoded protein is CASSPGTGPTDTQYF.

The chain joins TRBV4-1 to TRBJ2-7; 7 nucleotides align to TRBD2. The CDR3 totals 16 residues. V trimming: 0 bases; J trimming: 3 bases; junction bases outside the gene matches: 8. CDR1 is MGHRA, CDR2 YSYEKL, per germline. The CDR3 DNA is TGCGCCAGCAGCCAAGAGCGGCTAGCGGAGATCTACGAGCAGTACTTC. It translates to CASSQERLAEIYEQYF.

The rearrangement links TRBV4-1 to TRBJ2-2; TRBD1 matches at 9 bases. CDR3 length: 16 amino acids. The V gene end was trimmed by 2 bases and the J gene end by 3 bases; junction bases not matched to a gene: 4. The germline CDR1 and CDR2 sequences are MGHRA and YSYEKL. This CDR3 is CASSQTGTGHTGELFF. Here the CDR3 DNA reads TGCGCCAGCAGCCAAACCGGGACAGGGCACACCGGGGAGCTGTTTTTT.

V is TRBV29-1 and J is TRBJ2-5; 9 bases map to TRBD1. This CDR3 comprises 16 residues. V was clipped by 2 bases and J by 3 bases; unmatched bases: 10. Germline CDR1 reads SQVTM; CDR2 reads ANQGSEA. The CDR3 DNA reads as TGCAGCGTTGAACTTAGCCGGGACAGGGTAGAAGAGACCCAGTACTTC. Its translation: CSVELSRDRVEETQYF.

V usage is TRBV12-3 or TRBV12-4 and J usage is TRBJ1-3; no clear D gene. The V gene lost 2 bases and the J gene lost 11 bases, with 7 bases spanning the gap. This CDR3 has 11 residues. CDR3 coding DNA: TGTGCCAGCAGTTTACTGACTCCCATATATTTT. This encodes CASSLLTPIYF.

Only a few counts were recorded for this clone. The chain links TRBV11-2 to TRBJ2-7; D possibly corresponds to TRBD1 (6 bases). Germline V gene sequence: CDR1 SGHAT, CDR2 FQNNGV. The CDR3 is 14 residues long. Trimming removed 5 bases at V and 3 bases at J, with 14 bases between. The CDR3 nucleotides are TGTGCCAGCAGCCCTCACCGAGGGGGCTACGAGCAGTACTTC. Its translation is CASSPHRGGYEQYF.

This clone was found once. This chain uses TRBV12-3 or TRBV12-4 with TRBJ2-7; D possibly matches TRBD1 or TRBD2 (5 bases each). Trimming removed 1 base from V and 7 bases from J, with 5 bases in between. The CDR3 consists of 11 residues. CDR3 region: CASSLGGEQYF. DNA for the CDR3: TGTGCCAGCAGTTTAGGGGGGGAGCAGTACTTC.

The gene calls are TRBV3-1 (or the pseudogene TRBV3-2) and TRBJ2-3, with TRBD1 matching over 8 bases. The CDR3 covers 17 residues. The germline gives CDR1 LGHDT, CDR2 YNNKEL (reference sequence). J lost 1 base, V lost 1 base, and 7 bases had no gene match. DNA for the CDR3: TGTGCCAGCAGCCAAGCAGGGGGCAAAAGGTGCACAGATACGCAGTATTTT. Translated, it gives CASSQAGGKRCTDTQYF.

This chain connects TRBV3-1 (or the pseudogene TRBV3-2) to TRBJ2-7; D is unresolved. The germline V and J ends were trimmed by 4 bases and 2 bases, with 18 bases remaining between them. From germline, CDR1 is LGHDT and CDR2 YNNKEL (reference sequence). CDR3 length equals 16 residues. The CDR3 protein is CASSPRSTKVTYEQYF. The CDR3 DNA is TGTGCCAGCAGCCCCAGGAGTACCAAAGTTACCTACGAGCAGTACTTC.

The chain uses TRBV6-1 and TRBJ2-7; D might be TRBD1 or TRBD2, each matching 5 bases. V was clipped by 2 bases and J by 6 bases, with 14 bases between them. Looked up from germline, CDR1 is MNHNS and CDR2 is SASEGT. The length of the CDR3 is 14 residues. CDR3 in DNA: TGTGCCAGCAGTGAATATAGGGCGAGGGGCGAGCAGTACTTC. This translates into CASSEYRARGEQYF.

This clone was seen just once. The gene calls are TRBV6-5 and TRBJ1-1; 8 positions agree with TRBD1. The germline CDR1 and CDR2 sequences are MNHEY and SVGAGI. This CDR3 is built from 13 residues. V shed 4 bases, J shed 8 bases, and the junction held 6 bases outside the gene matches. As DNA, the CDR3 is TGTGCCAGCAGTTCCCTTCGGACAGGGGAAGCTTTCTTT. This gives the protein CASSSLRTGEAFF.

This chain joins TRBV15 and TRBJ1-1; weak D call: TRBD1 (6 bases). The CDR3 covers 16 residues. V lost 1 base and J 4 bases, leaving 16 bases between the germline ends. CDR1 and CDR2 (germline): LNHNV, YYDKDF (reference sequence). The chain's CDR3 is CATSRVGASITTEAFF. In DNA form, the CDR3 reads TGTGCCACCAGCAGAGTGGGGGCTTCCATTACCACTGAAGCTTTCTTT.

This sequence joins TRBV19 and TRBJ1-2; D is undetermined. From germline, CDR1 is LNHDA and CDR2 SQIVND (reference sequence). The CDR3 runs 14 residues. With 5 bases removed from V and 1 base from J, the gap between germline ends came to 11 bases. The CDR3, as DNA: TGTGCCAGTAGTCCAGCCCCGCTTAACTATGGCTACACCTTC. This encodes CASSPAPLNYGYTF.

The J gene is TRBJ2-3, the V gene TRBV19; 8 positions match TRBD2. The germline CDR1 and CDR2 sequences are LNHDA and SQIVND (reference sequence). The J segment lost 5 bases and the V segment lost 5 bases, leaving 15 bases of the junction unmatched. The CDR3 consists of 17 residues. The CDR3 coding sequence is TGTGCCAGTAGTGGCCCGGGTAAGCGGGGGATGGAAGATACGCAGTATTTT. It codes for CASSGPGKRGMEDTQYF.

The genes are TRBV6-5 and TRBJ1-6, with 8 nucleotides matching TRBD1. The CDR3 loop spans 16 amino acids. V was clipped by 0 bases and J by 8 bases; unmatched bases: 6. The V gene's germline CDR1 is MNHEY and CDR2 SVGAGI. CDR3 sequence reads: CASSYSQGARYSPLHF. DNA of the CDR3: TGTGCCAGCAGTTACTCCCAGGGGGCGAGGTATTCACCCCTCCACTTT.

This clone occurred once. The chain links TRBV2 to TRBJ2-7; D perhaps matches TRBD2 (5 bases). V dropped 8 bases and J dropped 3 bases, with 20 bases sitting between them. CDR3 size: 15 residues. The germline V gene encodes CDR1 SNHLY and CDR2 FYNNEI. The DNA for the CDR3 is TGTGCCAGCCAAGAGGGCCCGGCGGTGGGCTACGAGCAGTACTTC. It is translated as CASQEGPAVGYEQYF.

The chain has TRBV7-6 and TRBJ2-2, with 11 bases that match TRBD1. Germline V gene sequence: CDR1 SGHVS, CDR2 FNYEAQ. Trimming cost V 5 bases and J 5 bases; bases outside gene matches: 7. This CDR3 has 16 residues. DNA of the CDR3: TGTGCCAGCAGCCCCCTATGGGACAGGGGGACCGGGGAGCTGTTTTTT. Its translation: CASSPLWDRGTGELFF.

The chain links TRBV25-1 to TRBJ2-7; tentatively, D is TRBD2 (5 bases). Trimming stripped 0 bases from V and 1 base from J, with 13 bases between. The CDR3 spans 16 residues. Germline assignment: CDR1 MGHDK and CDR2 SYGVNS. The CDR3 region has the DNA TGTGCCAGCAGTGAATATCGAGGACTGGGATCCTACGAGCAGTACTTC. This encodes CASSEYRGLGSYEQYF.

This sequence joins TRBV2 and TRBJ2-2, with D possibly TRBD1 on 5 matching bases. CDR1 SNHLY and CDR2 FYNNEI come from the germline V gene. V was cut by 3 bases and J by 5 bases, with 7 bases left in between. The CDR3 is made up of 13 amino acids. CDR3 DNA: TGTGCCAGCAGTGATAAGGGGACCGGGGAGCTGTTTTTT. This gives the protein CASSDKGTGELFF.

The chain has TRBV25-1 and TRBJ1-3; no definite D call. Per germline, CDR1 MGHDK and CDR2 SYGVNS. V dropped 7 bases and J dropped 0 bases, with 22 bases sitting between them. The CDR3 spans 18 residues. This CDR3 reads CASNLIRIQACSGNTIYF. In DNA, the CDR3 is TGTGCCAGCAACCTTATTCGCATTCAAGCGTGCTCTGGAAACACCATATATTTT. The variable domain in full, completed from reference TRBV25-1 and TRBJ1-3, reads EADIYQTPRYLVIGTGKKITLECSQTMGHDKMYWYQQDPGMELHLIHYSYGVNSTEKGDLSSESTVSRIRTEHFPLTLESARPSHTSQYLCASNLIRIQACSGNTIYFGEGSWLTVV.

This clone was found once. The rearrangement joins TRBV5-6 to TRBJ2-5; TRBD1 agrees at 8 bases. The J segment lost 3 bases and the V segment lost 4 bases, leaving 8 bases of the junction unmatched. Per the germline V gene, CDR1 is SGHDT and CDR2 is YYEEEE. The CDR3 loop spans 15 amino acids. The CDR3 DNA follows: TGTGCCAGCAGCCCCCGGACAGGGAACAAAGAGACCCAGTACTTC. Translating it yields CASSPRTGNKETQYF.